Listed below are T cell receptor beta chains from one sample, sequenced in a study of cytomegalovirus exposure and HLA in healthy donors. Only in-frame clones appear in the TCRdb table, and some are missing; sequencing was by immunoSEQ multiplex PCR. The sample carries approximately 71,000 clones, 72% recorded once. Input material: PBMCs. Source of these receptors: a woman aged 40 to 49 in good health and CMV-seropositive. Each CDR3 is given with its conserved first and last residue. A D gene is named only where the DNA matches it firmly. A row's size may be missing; if present it is once, few, many or a size class.

TRBJ2-2 | TRBD2 | - | TRBV5-4 | TGTGCCAGCAGCTTGGCCCTGGGAGGGACCGGGGAGCTGTTTTTT | CASSLALGGTGELFF
TRBJ2-5 | - | - | TRBV7-9 | TGTGCCAGCAGCTTGTCAGGGGAAGAGACCCAGTACTTC | CASSLSGEETQYF
TRBJ1-1 | - | - | TRBV14 | TGTGCCAGCAGCCAAGACGTGAACACTGAAGCTTTCTTT | CASSQDVNTEAFF
TRBJ1-1 | - | - | TRBV6-5 | TGTGCCGTCGTAAGTCAGACAGAAGCTTTCTTT | CAVVSQTEAFF
TRBJ2-7 | TRBD1 | once | TRBV2 | TGTGCCAGCAGCCGGGACAGGCCGGGGCAAACACTGCAGTACTTC | CASSRDRPGQTLQYF
TRBJ2-3 | TRBD1 | - | TRBV7-3 | TGTGCCAGCAGCCCGACAGGGGTAAGGGGCACAGATACGCAGTATTTT | CASSPTGVRGTDTQYF
TRBJ1-2 | - | - | TRBV19 | TGTGCCAGTAGTACCCGGAGCAGGGAACAAGGGGGCTACACCTTC | CASSTRSREQGGYTF
TRBJ1-2 | - | once | TRBV9 | TGTGCCAGCAGCGCAACCCGGACCTCGACAGGAATTAACTATGGCTACACCTTC | CASSATRTSTGINYGYTF
TRBJ1-1 | - | - | TRBV5-1 | TGCGCCAGCAGCTTGGTTCCAGGGGAAGCTTTCTTT | CASSLVPGEAFF
TRBJ2-3 | - | - | TRBV2 | TGTGCCAGCTGCGATCCCACTGGCACAGATACGCAGTATTTT | CASCDPTGTDTQYF
TRBJ1-6 | - | - | TRBV2 | TGTGCCAGCAGCCCAGACTCCTATAATTCACCCCTCCACTTT | CASSPDSYNSPLHF
TRBJ1-2 | TRBD1 | - | TRBV5-6 | TGTGCCAGCAGTCAGGGGGTTGAGCCTAAGGGGACCTTC | CASSQGVEPKGTF
TRBJ2-2 | - | - | TRBV11-2 | TGTGCCAGCAGCTTAGAAAGGGGCGCCGGGGAGCTGTTTTTT | CASSLERGAGELFF
TRBJ2-1 | TRBD2 | - | TRBV30 | TGTGCCTGGACCAGGGGACTAGCGGGGGGCAATGAGCAGTTCTTC | CAWTRGLAGGNEQFF
TRBJ1-6 | - | - | TRBV2 | TGTGCCAGCACAGGGTATAATTCACCCCTCCACTTT | CASTGYNSPLHF
TRBJ2-3 | - | - | TRBV5-4 | TGTGCCAGCAGCTTGGGGGCTGACACAGATACGCAGTATTTT | CASSLGADTDTQYF
TRBJ1-1 | - | - | TRBV29-1 | TGCAGCGTTGAACACCCGGGGACTGAAGCTTTCTTT | CSVEHPGTEAFF
TRBJ2-4 | - | few | TRBV6-1 | TGTGCCGCAAGGGGGGGTGACAACATTCAGTACTTC | CAARGGDNIQYF
TRBJ1-2 | - | - | TRBV7-9 | TGTGCCAGCAGCTTGGTTCGGGATTTGCCCACCTTC | CASSLVRDLPTF
TRBJ1-1 | TRBD1 | once | TRBV20-1 | TGCAAAGGACAGGGATTCACTGAAGCTTTCTTT | CKGQGFTEAFF
TRBJ2-1 | - | - | TRBV25-1 | TGTGCCAGCAGTGAATCAGGGGTCTCCTACAATGAGCAGTTCTTC | CASSESGVSYNEQFF
TRBJ1-2 | - | - | TRBV6-6 | TGTGCCAGCAGCCCAGAGGGAAACTATGGCTACACCTTC | CASSPEGNYGYTF
TRBJ2-1 | TRBD2 | - | TRBV7-8 | TGTGCCAGCAGCTTAGCGCGGGCAGCGGGGGCAAGGAACAATGAGCAGTTCTTC | CASSLARAAGARNNEQFF
TRBJ2-7 | - | few | TRBV2 | TGTGCCAGCAGTGGCCCGGGCCCGGAGCGGTACGAGCAGTACTTC | CASSGPGPERYEQYF
TRBJ2-6 | TRBD2 | - | TRBV5-1 | TGCGCCAGCAGACGTAGCGGGGGGGCAGTCGGGGCCAACGTCCTGACTTTC | CASRRSGGAVGANVLTF
TRBJ2-5 | TRBD1 | - | TRBV5-1 | TGCGCCAGCAGTCAGGGACAGGGTTTAGAGACCCAGTACTTC | CASSQGQGLETQYF
TRBJ1-4 | TRBD1 | - | TRBV2 | TGTGCCAGCAGTTCGACAGGGGTTGGAGAAAAACTGTTTTTT | CASSSTGVGEKLFF
TRBJ1-3 | - | few | TRBV5-4 | TGTGCCAGCAGCTTGAGGGACACTGGAAACACCATATATTTT | CASSLRDTGNTIYF
TRBJ1-2 | TRBD1 | few | TRBV19 | TGTGCCAGTAGGACACAGGGGAACTATGGCTACACCTTC | CASRTQGNYGYTF
TRBJ2-7 | - | - | TRBV5-4 | TGTGCCAGCAGCTCTTCTCTAGGATCTTCCTCCTACGAGCAGTACTTC | CASSSSLGSSSYEQYF
TRBJ2-1 | - | few | TRBV6-5 | TGTGCCAGCAGCCACAGGGATAAGCAGTTCTTC | CASSHRDKQFF
TRBJ2-1 | TRBD2 | - | TRBV10-3 | TGTGCCATCAGTCGGACTAGCGCCGACAATGAGCAGTTCTTC | CAISRTSADNEQFF
TRBJ2-1 | - | - | TRBV5-1 | TGCGCCAGCAGCTTGGGGGACAACAATGAGCAGTTCTTC | CASSLGDNNEQFF
TRBJ1-1 | - | - | TRBV7-2 | TGTGCCAGCAGCTTAGAGCTGAGCACTGAAGCTTTCTTT | CASSLELSTEAFF
TRBJ2-7 | TRBD1 | - | TRBV5-1 | TGCGCCAGCAGCTTCGGACAGGCCTACGAGCAGTACTTC | CASSFGQAYEQYF
TRBJ1-2 | - | - | TRBV27 | TGTGCCAGCAGGGTGAGCGGGGGCGGCTACACCTTC | CASRVSGGGYTF